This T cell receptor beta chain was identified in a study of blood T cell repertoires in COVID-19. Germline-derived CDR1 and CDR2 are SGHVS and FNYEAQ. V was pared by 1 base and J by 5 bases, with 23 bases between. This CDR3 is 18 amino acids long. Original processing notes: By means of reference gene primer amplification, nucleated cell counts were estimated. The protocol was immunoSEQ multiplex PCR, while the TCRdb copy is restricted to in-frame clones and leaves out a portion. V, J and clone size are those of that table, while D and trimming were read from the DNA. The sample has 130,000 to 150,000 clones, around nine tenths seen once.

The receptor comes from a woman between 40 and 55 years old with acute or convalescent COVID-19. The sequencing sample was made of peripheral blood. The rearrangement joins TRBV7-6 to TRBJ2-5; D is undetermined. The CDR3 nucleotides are TGTGCCAGCAGCTTAGTTGGTAATATGGCCGACTGGCTGGAGACCCAGTACTTC. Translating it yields CASSLVGNMADWLETQYF.